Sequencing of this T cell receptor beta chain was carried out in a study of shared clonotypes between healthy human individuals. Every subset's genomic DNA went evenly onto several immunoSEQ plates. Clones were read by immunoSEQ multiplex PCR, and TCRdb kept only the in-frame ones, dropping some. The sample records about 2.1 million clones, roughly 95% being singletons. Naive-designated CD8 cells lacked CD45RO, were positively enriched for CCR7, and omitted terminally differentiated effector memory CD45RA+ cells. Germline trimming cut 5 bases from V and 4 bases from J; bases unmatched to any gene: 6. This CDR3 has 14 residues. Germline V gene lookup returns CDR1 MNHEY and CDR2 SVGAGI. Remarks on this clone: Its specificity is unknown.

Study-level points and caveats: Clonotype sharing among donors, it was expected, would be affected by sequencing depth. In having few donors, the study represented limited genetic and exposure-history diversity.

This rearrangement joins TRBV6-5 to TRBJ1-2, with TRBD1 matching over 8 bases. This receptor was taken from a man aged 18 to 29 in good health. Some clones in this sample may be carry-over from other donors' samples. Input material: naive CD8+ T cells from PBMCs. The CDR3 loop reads CASSAPGQVYGYTF. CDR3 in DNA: TGTGCCAGCAGTGCCCCGGGACAGGTCTATGGCTACACCTTC.